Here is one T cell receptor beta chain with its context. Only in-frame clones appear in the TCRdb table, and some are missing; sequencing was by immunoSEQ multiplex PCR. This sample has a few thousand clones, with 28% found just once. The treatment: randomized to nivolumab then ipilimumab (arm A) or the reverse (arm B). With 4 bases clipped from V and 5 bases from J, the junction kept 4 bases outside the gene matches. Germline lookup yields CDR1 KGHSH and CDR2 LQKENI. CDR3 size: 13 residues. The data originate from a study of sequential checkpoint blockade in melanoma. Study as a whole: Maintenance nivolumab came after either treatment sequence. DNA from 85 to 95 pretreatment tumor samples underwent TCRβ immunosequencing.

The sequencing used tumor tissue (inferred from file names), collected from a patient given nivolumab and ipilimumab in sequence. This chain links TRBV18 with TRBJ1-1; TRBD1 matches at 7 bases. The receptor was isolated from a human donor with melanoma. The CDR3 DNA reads TGTGCCAGCTCACTAGACAGGGCGACTGAAGCTTTCTTT. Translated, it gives CASSLDRATEAFF.